This T cell receptor beta chain is from a study of blood T cells in healthy people across ages (dated by TCRdb to between 2014 and 2016). Describing the broader study: In model experiments, template switching captured about one uniquely barcoded TCR beta cDNA molecule for every two T cells. The donors were divided into four age groups: young (average around 16 years), middle-aged (over 35), aged (roughly 66) and long-lived (about 90). To avoid experimental bias, donors of different ages were randomly spread across the sequencing lanes. Age-related changes in TCR beta repertoire diversity were measured in the study by deep sequencing normalized with unique cDNA molecular identifiers. The study analyzed two additional independent replicas of 1 million unique cDNA reads from the same blood draw for two donors, one aged 18 to 30 and one aged 80 or older.

The V end loses 1 base and the J end loses 0 bases, and a stretch of 20 bases separates them. From a lookup of the germline V gene (reference sequence), CDR1 and CDR2 are DFQATT and SNEGSKA. Measured from the cysteine to the phenylalanine, the CDR3 is 18 residues long. This entry keeps only the CDR3 DNA: 54 bases, framed from base 1. Library method: 5' RACE. The sequencer was an Illumina HiSeq 2500. The second PCR ran for about 6 to 12 cycles and used a J-beta primer mix along with a sample-barcoded 5' primer. Each TCR beta cDNA molecule received a unique molecular identifier from a template-switch 5' adaptor carrying 12 random nucleotides. Each sample yielded at least 2.5 million CDR3-containing paired-end reads. The Mint cDNA synthesis kit, primed by a TRBC-specific oligonucleotide, was used to synthesize first-strand cDNA from all RNA. Following uracil-DNA glycosylase treatment, a first 18-cycle PCR with universal primers M1SS and BC2_uni_R was performed on all cDNA. Concerning the study's data processing: For normalization, 1 million high-quality reads, each with a distinct molecular identifier, were randomly selected from each sample. Reads sharing molecular identifiers were discarded rather than binned into consensus sequences. MiTCR, with a Q25 quality threshold and the strictest error-elimination algorithm, was used for CDR3 identification, clonotype clustering and error correction. Lower-bound total TCR beta diversity was estimated with a nonparametric unseen species model using Euler transformation. The public reads were reanalyzed by TCRdb: fastp trimming at Q25, MiXCR alignment, in-frame beta chains only. Each entry merges the rows of one CDR3 protein and shows their most common DNA and genes. TCRdb's processing, not the study's, gives the V and J calls here. The sample table contains 1.5 million to 2 million distinct CDR3 sequences; only one count was recorded for approximately 28% of them. The ten largest make up roughly 8% of the sample.

The 35 to 40 donors, aged about 6 to 95 years, were systemically healthy Caucasian individuals from Russia. About 9.8 milliliters of peripheral blood were drawn from each donor into EDTA-treated Vacutainer tubes. Ficoll-Paque density-gradient centrifugation was used to isolate PBMCs, with at least 6.5 million per sample. Trizol reagent was used to extract total RNA from the PBMCs, yielding at least 6 micrograms per sample. For every donor, flow cytometry on a PBMC aliquot measured the percentage of naive CD45RAhigh/CD27high T cells. Remarks on this clonotype: Its antigen is unknown. Base qualities were left out, and no much larger clone turns up one base away.

The full study reports these points: Conclusive comparison of naive and antigen-experienced compartments was prevented by the profiling of bulk unsorted PBMCs. The CMV infection status of donors was not known, potentially confounding age-related changes in expanded clonotypes. Estimates of total diversity based on one million sequenced T cells were regarded as lower bounds and as underestimates. Observed TCR beta diversity per million T cells fell roughly linearly with age, and a significant reduction was already apparent by age approximately 41. A strong correlation was found between observed TCR beta diversity and the percentage of naive T cells measured by flow cytometry. Compared with the aged group, the long-lived group had more naive CD4+ T cells, fewer expanded clones and increased TCR diversity, suggesting age selection.

This sequence originates from a woman between 25 and 40 years old in good health. The receptor chain draws on TRBV20-1 and TRBJ2-3, with an unclear D gene assignment. Sequencing was performed on blood. The sequenced DNA: TGCAGTGCTAGAGGAGCCCCCGCCCGGGTGGCTAGCACAGATACGCAGTATTTT. It encodes CSARGAPARVASTDTQYF.